What follows are 16 T cell receptor beta chains derived from one specimen sequenced in a study of Tregs in tolerant kidney transplant recipients. Data came from immunoSEQ multiplex PCR; TCRdb stores just in-frame clones and leaves some out. The sample data list approximately 30,000 clones. Material: CD8+ T cells from blood, obtained before the transplant. These TCRs come from a human donor who received a combined kidney and bone marrow transplant.

On this clone: The sequence runs out 3 residues before the end of the CDR3; the remainder is reconstructed from the germline J gene. The chain has TRBV19 and TRBJ2-5, with TRBD1 matching over 7 bases. Trimming cost V 0 bases and J 5 bases; bases outside gene matches: 9. In germline, CDR1 is LNHDA, CDR2 SQIVND (reference sequence). The CDR3 is 16 residues long. The covered CDR3 bases are TGTGCCAGTAGTATAGATTCGCCGGGACAGACGGAGACC. It yields the protein CASSIDSPGQTET. The whole CDR3 is CASSIDSPGQTETQYF.

CDR3 amino acids: CASGPAGNYGYTF. The covered CDR3 bases are TGTGCCAGCGGCCCAGCGGGTAACTATGGC. The gene calls are TRBV7-2 and TRBJ1-2; D remains ambiguous. The read finishes 3 residues shy of the CDR3 end, and the germline J gene is used to complete it. This CDR3 spans 13 amino acids. CDR1 is SGHTA, CDR2 FQGNSA, per germline. The V end lost 8 bases, the J end lost 1 base, and 11 bases lay between the germline ends.

As regards this clone: Read coverage stops 3 residues before the CDR3 terminus; the germline J gene supplies the remainder. The chain carries TRBV16 and TRBJ2-1; D not resolved. The germline V gene encodes CDR1 KGHSY and CDR2 FQNENV. Trimming removed 1 base at V and 0 bases at J, with 4 bases between. The CDR3 extends over 14 amino acids. The CDR3 reads CASSQYSSYNEQFF. CDR3 DNA, as far as it was read: TGTGCCAGCAGCCAATATAGCTCCTACAATGAG.

Comment on this clone: Read coverage stops 3 residues before the CDR3 terminus; the germline J gene supplies the remainder. This chain uses TRBV20-1 with TRBJ2-7; the D gene is possibly TRBD2 (6 bases). This CDR3 region has 14 residues. From germline, CDR1 is DFQATT and CDR2 SNEGSKA (reference sequence). Trimming pared 6 bases from V and 1 base from J, leaving 16 bases between. CDR3: CSAWMRGGSYEQYF. CDR3 DNA, as far as it was read: TGCAGTGCCTGGATGAGGGGAGGATCCTACGAG.

On this clone itself: The CDR3 is cut off 3 residues early in the read; its end comes from the germline J gene. The V and J genes are TRBV20-1 and TRBJ2-3; 13 bases agree with TRBD2. Per germline, CDR1 DFQATT and CDR2 SNEGSKA (reference sequence). With V trimmed by 1 base and J by 0 bases, 16 bases remained unmatched. The length of the CDR3 is 21 residues. The CDR3: CSARGPPGLAGPTPSTDTQYF. Partial CDR3 DNA: TGCAGTGCTAGAGGACCACCGGGACTAGCGGGACCGACCCCTAGCACAGATACG.

Points on this clone: The CDR3 end falls 3 residues outside the read, so it is completed with the germline J gene. The rearrangement links TRBV6-2 or TRBV6-3 to TRBJ2-7; tentatively, D is TRBD2 (6 bases). The CDR3 runs to 14 residues. The V end was cut by 0 bases, the J end by 0 bases, with 6 bases between. The germline V gene encodes CDR1 MNHEY and CDR2 SVGEGT. The DNA read from the CDR3 is TGTGCCAGCAGTTACTCGGGGGGCTCCTACGAG. This gives the protein CASSYSGGSYE. The entire CDR3 protein is CASSYSGGSYEQYF.

In the case of this clone: The read falls 3 residues short of the CDR3 end, and the missing part is taken from the germline J gene. The chain uses TRBV2 and TRBJ2-1; D is ambiguous. The CDR3 loop spans 13 amino acids. The ends were cut back, 7 bases at V and 5 bases at J, with 12 bases in the middle. CDR1 and CDR2 from the germline V gene are SNHLY and FYNNEI. The CDR3 bases that were read are TGTGCCAGCAAAGGGTCAATGGACAATGAG. It translates to CASKGSMDNE. The whole CDR3 protein reads CASKGSMDNEQFF.

Notes on this clone: The CDR3 end falls 3 residues outside the read, so it is completed with the germline J gene. The chain employs TRBV7-8 and TRBJ2-3; a weak D match, TRBD2 (6 bases). This CDR3 contains 15 residues. Germline values: CDR1 SGHVS, CDR2 FQNEAQ. Trimming pared 1 base from V and 0 bases from J, leaving 8 bases between. The sequenced CDR3 bases are TGTGCCAGCAGCTTAGGAGGGACTAGCACAGATACG. This encodes CASSLGGTSTDT. From start to end, the CDR3 is CASSLGGTSTDTQYF.

A remark on this clone: The read ends 3 residues shy of where the CDR3 ends; the end is completed using the germline J gene. J is TRBJ2-7 and V is TRBV19; a possible D gene is TRBD1 (5 bases). V shed 5 bases and J shed 0 bases, with 11 bases lying between them. This CDR3 has 14 residues. Germline CDR1 and CDR2: LNHDA and SQIVND (reference sequence). The CDR3 loop reads CASSQGTPSYEQYF. Partial CDR3 DNA: TGTGCCAGTAGTCAGGGAACCCCCTCCTACGAG.

In the case of this clone: Coverage ceases 3 residues before the CDR3 finishes, and the germline J gene fills in the end. The chain is built from TRBV16 and TRBJ2-1, with 7 nucleotides matching TRBD2. The CDR3 length is 14 residues. The V and J ends lost 7 bases and 3 bases, in that order; junction bases with no gene match: 6. Per the germline V gene, CDR1 is KGHSY and CDR2 is FQNENV. Partial CDR3 DNA: TGTGCCAGCACCGCGGGAGAGGGCTACAATGAG. Translated: CASTAGEGYNE. The whole CDR3 reads CASTAGEGYNEQFF.

As regards this clone: The read is 3 residues too short to cover the CDR3 end, so that end is filled in from the germline J gene. The rearrangement uses TRBV7-9 and TRBJ1-2; D possibly corresponds to TRBD1 (6 bases). The CDR3 runs 15 residues. Between the trimmed V and J ends, which lost 2 bases and 1 base, there was a span of 11 bases. Germline-derived CDR1 and CDR2 are SEHNR and FQNEAQ (reference sequence). The CDR3 spells CASSLSGTINYGYTF. Partial CDR3 DNA: TGTGCCAGCAGCTTATCCGGGACAATTAACTATGGC.

With regard to this clone: The CDR3 end falls 3 residues outside the read, so it is completed with the germline J gene. This chain links TRBV19 with TRBJ1-2; D not resolved. The V and J ends lost 3 bases and 4 bases respectively, with 18 bases between them. The CDR3 has 16 amino acids. From germline, CDR1 is LNHDA and CDR2 SQIVND (reference sequence). The DNA read from the CDR3 is TGTGCCAGTAGTATTTCTTCTCAGGCCTTGAGCTATGGC. Its protein product is CASSISSQALSYG. The CDR3 as a whole reads CASSISSQALSYGYTF.

In the case of this clone: Read coverage stops 3 residues before the CDR3 terminus; the germline J gene supplies the remainder. The rearrangement uses TRBV20-1 and TRBJ1-2; TRBD1 aligns across 7 bases. CDR1 and CDR2 from the germline V gene are DFQATT and SNEGSKA (reference sequence). This CDR3 comprises 14 residues. V trimming: 5 bases; J trimming: 3 bases; junction bases outside the gene matches: 9. CDR3 bases read: TGCAGTGCTCCCCCTTCGACAGGGTACTATGGC. Translated: CSAPPSTGYYG. The CDR3 reads in full as CSAPPSTGYYGYTF.

With regard to this clone: The CDR3 is cut off 3 residues early in the read; its end comes from the germline J gene. V usage is TRBV16 and J usage is TRBJ2-7, with D possibly being TRBD1 (5 bases). CDR1 KGHSY and CDR2 FQNENV come from the germline V gene. V lost 0 bases and J lost 2, with 14 bases in between. The CDR3 is made up of 16 amino acids. This CDR3 reads CASSQSRAGQTYEQYF. The CDR3 DNA, read in part, is TGTGCCAGCAGCCAATCTCGGGCAGGGCAGACCTACGAG.

About this clone itself: Read sequence stops 3 residues before the CDR3 end, and the germline J gene provides the missing end. The rearrangement uses TRBV19 and TRBJ2-1; 9 bases fit TRBD2. Germline values: CDR1 LNHDA, CDR2 SQIVND (reference sequence). The CDR3 spans 14 residues. V shed 10 bases and J 3 bases; nucleotides not matched to a gene: 7. Here the CDR3 reads CATGGAGGYNEQFF. CDR3 DNA (partial): TGTGCCACTGGAGGAGCGGGAGGCTACAATGAG.

As concerns this clone: The read stops 3 residues short of the end of the CDR3; the missing end is completed from the germline J gene. The rearrangement links TRBV19 to TRBJ2-7; 9 bases are shared with TRBD2. The CDR3 length is 15 residues. With V trimmed by 5 bases and J by 2 bases, 7 bases remained unmatched. The germline V gene has CDR1 LNHDA and CDR2 SQIVND (reference sequence). The sequenced CDR3 bases are TGTGCCAGTAGTCCAGTGGGCGGGAGGGCCTACGAG. It encodes CASSPVGGRAYE. The entire CDR3 protein is CASSPVGGRAYEQYF.